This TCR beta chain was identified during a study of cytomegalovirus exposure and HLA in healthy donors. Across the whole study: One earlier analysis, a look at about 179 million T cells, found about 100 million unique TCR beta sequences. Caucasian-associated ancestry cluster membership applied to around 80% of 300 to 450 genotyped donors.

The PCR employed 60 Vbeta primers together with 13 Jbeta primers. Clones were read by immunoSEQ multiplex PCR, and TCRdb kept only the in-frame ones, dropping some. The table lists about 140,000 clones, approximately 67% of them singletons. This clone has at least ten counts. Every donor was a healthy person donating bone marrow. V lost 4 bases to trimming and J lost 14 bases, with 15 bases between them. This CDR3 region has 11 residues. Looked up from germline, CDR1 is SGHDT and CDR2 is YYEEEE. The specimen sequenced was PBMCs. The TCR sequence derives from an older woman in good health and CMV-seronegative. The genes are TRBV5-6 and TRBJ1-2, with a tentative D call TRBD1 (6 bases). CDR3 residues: CASSRTDSRTF. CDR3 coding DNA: TGTGCCAGCAGCAGGACAGACTCAAGGACCTTC. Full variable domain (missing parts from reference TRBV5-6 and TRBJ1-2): DAGVTQSPTHLIKTRGQQVTLRCSPKSGHDTVSWYQQALGQGPQFIFQYYEEEERQRGNFPDRFSGHQFPNYSSELNVNALLLGDSALYLCASSRTDSRTFGSGTRLTVV.